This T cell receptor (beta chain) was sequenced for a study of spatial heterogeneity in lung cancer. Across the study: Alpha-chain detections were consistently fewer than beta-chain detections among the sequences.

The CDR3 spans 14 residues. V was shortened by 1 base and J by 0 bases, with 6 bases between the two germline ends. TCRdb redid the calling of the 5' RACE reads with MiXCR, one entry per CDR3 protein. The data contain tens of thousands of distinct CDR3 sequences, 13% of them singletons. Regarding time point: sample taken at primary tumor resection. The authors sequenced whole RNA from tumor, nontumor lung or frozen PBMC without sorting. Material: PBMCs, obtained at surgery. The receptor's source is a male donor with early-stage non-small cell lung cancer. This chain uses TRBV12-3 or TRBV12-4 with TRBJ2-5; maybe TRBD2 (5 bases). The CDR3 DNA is TGTGCCAGCAGTTTAGGGGAGTACCAAGAGACCCAGTACTTC. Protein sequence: CASSLGEYQETQYF.